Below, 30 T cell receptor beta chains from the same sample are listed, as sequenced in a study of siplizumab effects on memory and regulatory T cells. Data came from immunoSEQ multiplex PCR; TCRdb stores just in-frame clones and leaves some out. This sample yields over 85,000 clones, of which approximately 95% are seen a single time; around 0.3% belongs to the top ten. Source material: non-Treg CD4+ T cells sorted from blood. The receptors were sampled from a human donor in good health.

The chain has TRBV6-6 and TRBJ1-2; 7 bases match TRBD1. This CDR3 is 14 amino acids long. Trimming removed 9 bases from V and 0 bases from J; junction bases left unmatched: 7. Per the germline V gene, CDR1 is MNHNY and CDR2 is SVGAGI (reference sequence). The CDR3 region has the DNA TGTGCCAGTACCCGGGACAGCTCTAACTATGGCTACACCTTC. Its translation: CASTRDSSNYGYTF.

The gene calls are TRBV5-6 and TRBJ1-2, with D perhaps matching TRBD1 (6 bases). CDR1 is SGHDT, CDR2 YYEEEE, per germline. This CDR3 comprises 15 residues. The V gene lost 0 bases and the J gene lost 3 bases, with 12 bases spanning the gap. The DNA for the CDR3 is TGTGCCAGCAGCTTGGTGGGGGGGCACCACTATGGCTACACCTTC. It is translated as CASSLVGGHHYGYTF.

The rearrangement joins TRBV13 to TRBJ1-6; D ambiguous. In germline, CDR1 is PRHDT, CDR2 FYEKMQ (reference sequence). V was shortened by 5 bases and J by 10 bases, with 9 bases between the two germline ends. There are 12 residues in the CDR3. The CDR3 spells CASSKSGSPLHF. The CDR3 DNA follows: TGTGCCAGCAGCAAGAGCGGCTCACCCCTCCACTTT.

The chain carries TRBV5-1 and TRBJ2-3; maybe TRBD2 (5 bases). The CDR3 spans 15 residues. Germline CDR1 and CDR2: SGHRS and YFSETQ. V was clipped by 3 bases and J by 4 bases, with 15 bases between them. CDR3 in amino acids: CASSSPGRGADTQYF. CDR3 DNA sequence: TGCGCCAGCAGCTCGCCGGGGAGAGGAGCAGATACGCAGTATTTT.

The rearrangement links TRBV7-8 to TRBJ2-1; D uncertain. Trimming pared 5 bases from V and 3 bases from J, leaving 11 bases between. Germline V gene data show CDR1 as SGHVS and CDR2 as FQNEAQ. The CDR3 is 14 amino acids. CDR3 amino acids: CASSKGFVYNEQFF. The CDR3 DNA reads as TGTGCCAGCAGCAAGGGATTTGTCTACAATGAGCAGTTCTTC.

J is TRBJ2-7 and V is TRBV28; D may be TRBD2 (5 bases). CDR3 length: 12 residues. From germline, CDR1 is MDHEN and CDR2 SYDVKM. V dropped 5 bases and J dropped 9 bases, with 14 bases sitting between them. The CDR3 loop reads CASSVSLEGQYF. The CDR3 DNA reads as TGTGCCAGCAGTGTGAGTCTAGAGGGGCAGTACTTC.

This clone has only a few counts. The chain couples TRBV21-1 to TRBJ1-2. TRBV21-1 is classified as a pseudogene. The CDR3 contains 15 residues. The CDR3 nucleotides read TGTGCCAGCAGCAAAAAGGACGGAACGACTTATGGCTACACCTTC. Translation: CASSKKDGTTYGYTF.

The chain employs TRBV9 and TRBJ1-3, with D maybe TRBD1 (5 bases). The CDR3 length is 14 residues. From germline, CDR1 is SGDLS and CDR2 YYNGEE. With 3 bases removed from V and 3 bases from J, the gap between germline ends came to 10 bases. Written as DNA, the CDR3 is TGTGCCAGCAGCGAGGGGACTTTTGGAAACACCATATATTTT. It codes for CASSEGTFGNTIYF.

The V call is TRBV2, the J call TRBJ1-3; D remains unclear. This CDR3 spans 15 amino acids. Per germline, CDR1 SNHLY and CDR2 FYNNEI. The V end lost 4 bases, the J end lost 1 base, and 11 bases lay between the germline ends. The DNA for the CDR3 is TGTGCCAGCAGTGCCAGCCGTACTTCTGGAAACACCATATATTTT. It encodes CASSASRTSGNTIYF.

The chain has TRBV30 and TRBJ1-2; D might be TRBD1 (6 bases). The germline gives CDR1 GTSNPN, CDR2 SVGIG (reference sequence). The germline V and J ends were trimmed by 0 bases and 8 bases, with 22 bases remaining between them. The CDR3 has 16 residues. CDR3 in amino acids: CAWSVEGSAGALGYTF. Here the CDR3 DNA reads TGTGCCTGGAGTGTAGAAGGCTCGGCAGGGGCGCTGGGCTACACCTTC.

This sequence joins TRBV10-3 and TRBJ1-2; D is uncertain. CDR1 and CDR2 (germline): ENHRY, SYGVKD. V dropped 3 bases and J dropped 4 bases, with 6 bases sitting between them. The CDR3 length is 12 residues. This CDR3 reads CAISERSYGYTF. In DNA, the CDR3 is TGTGCCATCAGTGAACGGTCCTATGGCTACACCTTC.

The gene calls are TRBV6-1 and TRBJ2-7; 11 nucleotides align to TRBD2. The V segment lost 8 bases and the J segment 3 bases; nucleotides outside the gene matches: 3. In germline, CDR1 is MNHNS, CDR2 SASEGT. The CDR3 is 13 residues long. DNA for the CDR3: TGTGCCAGCGATACTAGCGGGGGCTACGAGCAGTACTTC. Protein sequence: CASDTSGGYEQYF.

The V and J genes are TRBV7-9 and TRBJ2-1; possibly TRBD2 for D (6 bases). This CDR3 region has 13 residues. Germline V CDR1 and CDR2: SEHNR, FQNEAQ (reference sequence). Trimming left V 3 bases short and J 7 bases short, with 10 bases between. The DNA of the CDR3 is TGTGCCAGCAGCTTCGGGAGTCGGAATGAGCAGTTCTTC. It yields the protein CASSFGSRNEQFF.

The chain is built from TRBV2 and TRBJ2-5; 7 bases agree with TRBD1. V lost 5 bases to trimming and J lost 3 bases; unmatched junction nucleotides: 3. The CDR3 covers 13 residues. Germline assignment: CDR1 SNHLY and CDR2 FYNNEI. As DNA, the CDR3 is TGTGCCAGCAGTAAAGGGACAGAAGAGACCCAGTACTTC. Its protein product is CASSKGTEETQYF.

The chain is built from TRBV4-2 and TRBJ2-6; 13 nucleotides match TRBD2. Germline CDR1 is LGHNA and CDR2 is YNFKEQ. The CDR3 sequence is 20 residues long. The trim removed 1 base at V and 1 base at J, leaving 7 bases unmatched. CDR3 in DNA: TGTGCCAGCAGCCAAGCGTTAAGGACTAGCGGGAGATCTGGGGCCAACGTCCTGACTTTC. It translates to CASSQALRTSGRSGANVLTF.

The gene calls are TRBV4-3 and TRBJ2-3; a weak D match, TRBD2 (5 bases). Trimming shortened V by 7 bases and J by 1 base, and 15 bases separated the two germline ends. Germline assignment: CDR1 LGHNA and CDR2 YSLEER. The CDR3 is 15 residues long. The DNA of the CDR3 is TGCGCCAGCAAGGAGGCCCCGGGCGGCACAGATACGCAGTATTTT. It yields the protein CASKEAPGGTDTQYF.

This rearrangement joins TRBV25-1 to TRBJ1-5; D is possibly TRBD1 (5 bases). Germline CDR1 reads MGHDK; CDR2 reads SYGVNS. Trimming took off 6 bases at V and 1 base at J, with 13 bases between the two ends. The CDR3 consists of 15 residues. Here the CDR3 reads CASSEEGVSNQPQHF. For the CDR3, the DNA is TGTGCCAGCAGCGAGGAAGGGGTCAGCAATCAGCCCCAGCATTTT.

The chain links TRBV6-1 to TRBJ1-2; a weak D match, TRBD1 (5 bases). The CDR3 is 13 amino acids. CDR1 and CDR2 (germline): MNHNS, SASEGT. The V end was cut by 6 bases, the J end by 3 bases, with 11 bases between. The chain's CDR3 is CASRMGLDYGYTF. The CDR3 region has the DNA TGTGCCAGCAGAATGGGACTCGACTATGGCTACACCTTC.

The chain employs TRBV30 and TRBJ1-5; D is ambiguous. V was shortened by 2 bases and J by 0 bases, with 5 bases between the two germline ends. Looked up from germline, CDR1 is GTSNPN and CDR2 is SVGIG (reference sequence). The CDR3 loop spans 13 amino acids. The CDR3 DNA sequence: TGTGCCTGGAGTCTATATAGCAATCAGCCCCAGCATTTT. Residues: CAWSLYSNQPQHF.

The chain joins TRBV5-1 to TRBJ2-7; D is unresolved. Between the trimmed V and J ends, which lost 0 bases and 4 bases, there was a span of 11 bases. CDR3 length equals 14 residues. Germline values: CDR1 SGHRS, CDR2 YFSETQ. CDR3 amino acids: CASSLEGQIYEQYF. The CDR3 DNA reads TGCGCCAGCAGCTTGGAAGGGCAGATATACGAGCAGTACTTC.

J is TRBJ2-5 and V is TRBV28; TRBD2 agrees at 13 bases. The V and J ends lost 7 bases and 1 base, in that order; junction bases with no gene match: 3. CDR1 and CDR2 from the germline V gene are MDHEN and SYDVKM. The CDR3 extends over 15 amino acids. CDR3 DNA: TGTGCCAGCATACTAGCGGGGGGGTCCCAAGAGACCCAGTACTTC. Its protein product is CASILAGGSQETQYF.

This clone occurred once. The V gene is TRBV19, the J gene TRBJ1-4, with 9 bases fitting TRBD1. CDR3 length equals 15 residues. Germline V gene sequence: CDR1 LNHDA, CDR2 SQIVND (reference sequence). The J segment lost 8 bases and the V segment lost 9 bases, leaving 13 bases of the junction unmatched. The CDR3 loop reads CASREQGALGEKLFF. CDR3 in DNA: TGTGCCAGCAGAGAACAGGGGGCGCTAGGGGAAAAACTGTTTTTT.

The CDR3 region is CASSLGTVGTEAFF. CDR3 DNA sequence: TGTGCCAGCAGCCTAGGGACAGTCGGAACTGAAGCTTTCTTT. The J gene is TRBJ1-1, the V gene TRBV5-6; TRBD1 matches 7 bases. The junction had 8 bases not matched to a gene; V was cut back by 4 bases and J by 5 bases. Germline V gene lookup returns CDR1 SGHDT and CDR2 YYEEEE. The CDR3 has 14 residues. The variable domain in full, completed from reference TRBV5-6 and TRBJ1-1, reads DAGVTQSPTHLIKTRGQQVTLRCSPKSGHDTVSWYQQALGQGPQFIFQYYEEEERQRGNFPDRFSGHQFPNYSSELNVNALLLGDSALYLCASSLGTVGTEAFFGQGTRLTVV.

CDR3 protein: CASSWALGTGDQPQHF. As DNA, the CDR3 is TGTGCCAGCAGCTGGGCCTTAGGGACAGGGGATCAGCCCCAGCATTTT. The V and J genes are TRBV5-6 and TRBJ1-5, with 10 bases identical to TRBD1. CDR3 size: 16 residues. Per germline, CDR1 SGHDT and CDR2 YYEEEE. V shed 3 bases and J 5 bases; nucleotides not matched to a gene: 8. Full variable domain (missing parts from reference TRBV5-6 and TRBJ1-5): DAGVTQSPTHLIKTRGQQVTLRCSPKSGHDTVSWYQQALGQGPQFIFQYYEEEERQRGNFPDRFSGHQFPNYSSELNVNALLLGDSALYLCASSWALGTGDQPQHFGDGTRLSIL.

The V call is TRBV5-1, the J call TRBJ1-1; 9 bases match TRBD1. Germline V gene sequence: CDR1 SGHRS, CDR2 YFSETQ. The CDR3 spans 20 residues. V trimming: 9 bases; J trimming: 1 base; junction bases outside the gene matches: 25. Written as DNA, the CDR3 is TGCGCCAATTCGGGACAGGGAGAATTACATCGGGAGGGAGGGAACACTGAAGCTTTCTTT. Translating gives CANSGQGELHREGGNTEAFF.

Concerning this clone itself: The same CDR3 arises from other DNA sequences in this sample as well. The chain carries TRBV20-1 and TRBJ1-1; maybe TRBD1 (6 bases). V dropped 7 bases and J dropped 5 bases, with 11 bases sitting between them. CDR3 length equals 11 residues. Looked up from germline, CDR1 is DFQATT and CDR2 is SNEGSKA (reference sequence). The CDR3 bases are TGCAGTGTCCTAGGGGGAACTGAAGCTTTCTTT. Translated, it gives CSVLGGTEAFF.

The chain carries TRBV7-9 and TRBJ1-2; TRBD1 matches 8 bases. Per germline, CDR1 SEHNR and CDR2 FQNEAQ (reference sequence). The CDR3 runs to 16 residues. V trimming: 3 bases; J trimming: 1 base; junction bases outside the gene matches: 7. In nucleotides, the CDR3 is TGTGCCAGCAGCTTCCCCGGACAGGGCTTTAACTATGGCTACACCTTC. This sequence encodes CASSFPGQGFNYGYTF.

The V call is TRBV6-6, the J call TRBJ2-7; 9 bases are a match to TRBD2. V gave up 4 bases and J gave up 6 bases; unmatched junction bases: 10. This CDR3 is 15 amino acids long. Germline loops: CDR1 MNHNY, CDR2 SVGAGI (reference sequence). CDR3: CASSFLGLAGAEQYF. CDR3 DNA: TGTGCCAGCAGTTTCTTGGGACTAGCAGGTGCCGAGCAGTACTTC.

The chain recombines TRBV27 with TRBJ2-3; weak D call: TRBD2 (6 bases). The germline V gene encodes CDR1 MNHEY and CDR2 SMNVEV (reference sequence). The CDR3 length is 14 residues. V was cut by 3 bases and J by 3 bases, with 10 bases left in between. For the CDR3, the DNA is TGTGCCAGCAGTTTCTCCGGGGGAACAGATACGCAGTATTTT. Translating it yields CASSFSGGTDTQYF.

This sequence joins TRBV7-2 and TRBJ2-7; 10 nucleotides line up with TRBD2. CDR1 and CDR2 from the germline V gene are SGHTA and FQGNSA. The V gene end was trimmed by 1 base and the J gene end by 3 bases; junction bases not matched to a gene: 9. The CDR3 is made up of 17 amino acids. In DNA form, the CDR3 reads TGTGCCAGCAGCTTAGTCGCTAGCGGGAGCGGGTTCTACGAGCAGTACTTC. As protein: CASSLVASGSGFYEQYF.